Each of the 14 T cell receptor beta chains below was sequenced from the same sample in a study of blood T cell repertoires in COVID-19 (dated by TCRdb to about 2020). Receptor amplification or capture employed the immunoSEQ multiplex PCR assay. TCRdb re-hosts the immuneACCESS table, in-frame sequences only. Its copies lack some clones; in the studies checked, an unresolved V gene accounts for under half of them, and the cause for the rest is not known. The sample yields 10,000 or so clones; roughly 85% were counted once. The top ten clonotypes cover about 13% of the sample. Sequenced input: peripheral blood. The receptor source for this set is a human donor in a cohort sampled during active COVID-19.

This chain connects TRBV7-9 to TRBJ2-1; perhaps TRBD1 as D (6 bases). Germline CDR1 and CDR2: SEHNR and FQNEAQ (reference sequence). Trimming shortened V by 5 bases and J by 8 bases, and 13 bases separated the two germline ends. CDR3 length equals 13 residues. The CDR3 sequence: CASSGGWTHEQFF. The DNA for the CDR3 is TGTGCCAGCAGCGGGGGCTGGACGCATGAGCAGTTCTTC. The full variable domain, with the rest looked up from reference TRBV7-9 and TRBJ2-1, is DTGVSQNPRHKITKRGQNVTFRCDPISEHNRLYWYRQTLGQGPEFLTYFQNEAQLEKSRLLSDRFSAERPKGSFSTLEIQRTEQGDSAMYLCASSGGWTHEQFFGPGTRLTVL.

This clone appeared a few times. J is TRBJ2-7 and V is TRBV18; 10 bases map to TRBD1. The germline gives CDR1 KGHSH, CDR2 LQKENI. CDR3 length equals 13 residues. The V segment lost 4 bases and the J segment 6 bases; nucleotides outside the gene matches: 3. The CDR3 nucleotides read TGTGCCAGCTCACGCGACAGGGGGCCCGAGCAGTACTTC. Translation: CASSRDRGPEQYF.

The rearrangement links TRBV19 to TRBJ2-1; 8 nucleotides agree with TRBD2. CDR3 length: 18 residues. The trim removed 5 bases at V and 2 bases at J, leaving 14 bases unmatched. CDR1 and CDR2 (germline): LNHDA, SQIVND (reference sequence). CDR3 coding DNA: TGTGCCAGTAGTCCCTGTTCGGGGGGGCCTAAGGCCTACAATGAGCAGTTCTTC. This translates into CASSPCSGGPKAYNEQFF.

The chain is built from TRBV4-1 and TRBJ2-7; 13 nucleotides line up with TRBD2. Germline V gene lookup returns CDR1 MGHRA and CDR2 YSYEKL. Trimming cost V 3 bases and J 6 bases; bases outside gene matches: 11. The CDR3 length is 17 residues. The CDR3 region is CASSQGLGLAGELEQYF. Written as DNA, the CDR3 is TGCGCCAGCAGCCAGGGCCTCGGACTAGCGGGAGAGCTCGAGCAGTACTTC.

V usage is TRBV27 and J usage is TRBJ2-3, with D perhaps TRBD2 (5 bases). The V gene's germline CDR1 is MNHEY and CDR2 SMNVEV (reference sequence). The CDR3 is 16 residues long. Deletions cut 5 bases from V and 0 bases from J, with 15 bases between. CDR3 region: CASSAPVSDSTDTQYF. The DNA for the CDR3 is TGTGCCAGCAGTGCCCCCGTTAGCGACAGCACAGATACGCAGTATTTT.

This clone was recorded a few times. The chain combines TRBV6-1 with TRBJ1-1, with D possibly TRBD1 on 5 matching bases. The germline gives CDR1 MNHNS, CDR2 SASEGT. CDR3 length: 14 residues. V was clipped by 2 bases and J by 6 bases, with 13 bases between them. CDR3 bases: TGTGCCAGCAGTGAATTAGGAGGGGCCGCTGAAGCTTTCTTT. Protein sequence: CASSELGGAAEAFF.

This clone showed up just once. The chain couples TRBV2 to TRBJ2-5; TRBD2 matches 7 bases. The V gene's germline CDR1 is SNHLY and CDR2 FYNNEI. The CDR3 consists of 12 residues. Trimming cost V 8 bases and J 1 base; bases outside gene matches: 1. Written as DNA, the CDR3 is TGTGCCAGCGAGCGGGGCCAAGAGACCCAGTACTTC. This codes for CASERGQETQYF.

The chain couples TRBV5-5 to TRBJ1-4; no clear D gene. The V gene lost 0 bases and the J gene lost 5 bases, with 14 bases spanning the gap. The germline V gene encodes CDR1 SGHKS and CDR2 YYEKEE (reference sequence). The CDR3 spans 16 residues. CDR3: CASSLGLTAGNEKLFF. The CDR3 DNA reads as TGTGCCAGCAGCTTGGGGCTCACAGCGGGGAATGAAAAACTGTTTTTT.

This clone appeared once. The rearrangement joins TRBV7-3 to TRBJ1-1; possibly TRBD1 for D (6 bases). V was clipped by 4 bases and J by 7 bases, with 16 bases between them. Germline CDR1 is SGHTA and CDR2 is FQGTGA. The CDR3 consists of 14 residues. The CDR3 DNA reads as TGTGCCAGCAGCTCATCACCGGGACACCTTGAAGCTTTCTTT. It yields the protein CASSSSPGHLEAFF.

The V and J genes are TRBV2 and TRBJ2-7; maybe TRBD1 (6 bases). V shed 6 bases and J shed 0 bases, with 27 bases lying between them. CDR1 is SNHLY, CDR2 FYNNEI, per germline. The CDR3 contains 19 residues. This CDR3 is CASSPLGTFAAQSSYEQYF. Written as DNA, the CDR3 is TGTGCCAGCAGCCCCCTCGGGACATTTGCCGCCCAGAGCTCCTACGAGCAGTACTTC.

The V call is TRBV2, the J call TRBJ2-3; 7 bases agree with TRBD2. This CDR3 is built from 15 residues. V lost 6 bases, J lost 2 bases, and 8 bases stayed unmatched. The germline V gene has CDR1 SNHLY and CDR2 FYNNEI. The CDR3 spells CASRRERGITDTQYF. CDR3 coding DNA: TGTGCCAGCAGGCGAGAGCGGGGAATCACAGATACGCAGTATTTT.

This clone has only one observation. The chain carries TRBV27 and TRBJ2-7; 10 nucleotides align to TRBD1. Germline V gene sequence: CDR1 MNHEY, CDR2 SMNVEV (reference sequence). Trimming at V came to 4 bases and at J to 6 bases, leaving 6 bases not matched to a gene. CDR3 size: 14 residues. CDR3 residues: CASSWGTGEGEQYF. CDR3 DNA: TGTGCCAGCAGTTGGGGGACAGGGGAGGGCGAGCAGTACTTC.

V gene TRBV19 combines with J gene TRBJ2-7; D perhaps matches TRBD1 (6 bases). The CDR3 consists of 13 residues. The V end lost 5 bases, the J end lost 4 bases, and 12 bases lay between the germline ends. Germline CDR1 and CDR2: LNHDA and SQIVND (reference sequence). Here the CDR3 reads CASSPRTVYEQYF. In nucleotides, the CDR3 is TGTGCCAGTAGTCCGCGGACAGTTTACGAGCAGTACTTC.

The chain uses TRBV4-1 and TRBJ2-7; 10 positions match TRBD2. Germline assignment: CDR1 MGHRA and CDR2 YSYEKL. The V gene end was trimmed by 1 base and the J gene end by 4 bases; junction bases not matched to a gene: 4. The CDR3 consists of 15 residues. CDR3 sequence: CASSQGLAGNYEQYF. For the CDR3, the DNA is TGCGCCAGCAGCCAAGGACTAGCGGGCAATTACGAGCAGTACTTC.